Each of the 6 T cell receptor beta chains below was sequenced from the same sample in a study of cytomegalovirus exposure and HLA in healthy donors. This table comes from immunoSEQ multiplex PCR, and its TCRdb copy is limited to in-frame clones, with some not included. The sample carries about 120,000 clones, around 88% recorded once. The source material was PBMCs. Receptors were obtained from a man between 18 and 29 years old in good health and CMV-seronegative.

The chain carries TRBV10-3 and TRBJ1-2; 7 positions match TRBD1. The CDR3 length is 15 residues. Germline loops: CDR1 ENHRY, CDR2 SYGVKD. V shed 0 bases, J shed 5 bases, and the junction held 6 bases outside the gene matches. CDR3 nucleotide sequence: TGTGCCATCAGTGAGTCGGGACAGTCAATTTATGGCTACACCTTC. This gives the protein CAISESGQSIYGYTF.

CDR3 sequence reads: CASSLVAEQYF. CDR3 nucleotide sequence: TGTGCCAGCAGCTTAGTGGCCGAGCAGTACTTC. The genes are TRBV11-2 and TRBJ2-7; D ambiguous. With 1 base removed from V and 6 bases from J, the gap between germline ends came to 4 bases. Germline CDR1 is SGHAT and CDR2 is FQNNGV. This CDR3 is 11 amino acids long.

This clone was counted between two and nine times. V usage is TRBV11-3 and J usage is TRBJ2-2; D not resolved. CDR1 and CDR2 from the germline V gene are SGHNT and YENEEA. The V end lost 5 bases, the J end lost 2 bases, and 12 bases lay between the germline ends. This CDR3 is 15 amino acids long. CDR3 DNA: TGTGCCAGCAGCCCAAAAAGACTCAACACCGGGGAGCTGTTTTTT. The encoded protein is CASSPKRLNTGELFF.

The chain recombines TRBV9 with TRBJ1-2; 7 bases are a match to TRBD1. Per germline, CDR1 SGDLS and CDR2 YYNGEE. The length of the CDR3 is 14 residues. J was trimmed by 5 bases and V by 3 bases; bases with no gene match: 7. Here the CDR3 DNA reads TGTGCCAGCAGCGGACCCCGGGACAGTTATGGCTACACCTTC. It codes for CASSGPRDSYGYTF.

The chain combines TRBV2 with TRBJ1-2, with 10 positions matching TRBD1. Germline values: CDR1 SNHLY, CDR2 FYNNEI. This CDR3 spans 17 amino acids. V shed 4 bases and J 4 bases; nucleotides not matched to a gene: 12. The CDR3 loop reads CASSGFGTGDLGYGYTF. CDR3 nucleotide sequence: TGTGCCAGCAGTGGTTTCGGGACAGGGGATCTCGGCTATGGCTACACCTTC. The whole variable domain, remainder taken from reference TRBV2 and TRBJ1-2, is EPEVTQTPSHQVTQMGQEVILRCVPISNHLYFYWYRQILGQKVEFLVSFYNNEISEKSEIFDDQFSVERPDGSNFTLKIRSTKLEDSAMYFCASSGFGTGDLGYGYTFGSGTRLTVV.

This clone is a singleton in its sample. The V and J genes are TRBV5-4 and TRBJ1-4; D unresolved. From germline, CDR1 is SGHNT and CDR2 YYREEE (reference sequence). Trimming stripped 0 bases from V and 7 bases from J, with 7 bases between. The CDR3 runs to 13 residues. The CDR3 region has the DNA TGTGCCAGCAGCTTGGCCGGGAGTGAAAAACTGTTTTTT. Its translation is CASSLAGSEKLFF.